The present T cell receptor (beta chain) was sequenced within a study of cytomegalovirus exposure and HLA in healthy donors. Study summary: Among 150 million to 200 million T cells, an earlier analysis found around 100 million unique TCR beta sequences.

Germline CDR1 reads SEHNR; CDR2 reads FQNEAQ (reference sequence). Trimming cost V 5 bases and J 4 bases; bases outside gene matches: 11. This CDR3 has 17 amino acids. Amplification used 60 Vbeta primers and 13 Jbeta primers. Clones were sequenced by immunoSEQ multiplex PCR, and TCRdb holds only the in-frame ones, with some missing. In the table there are 180,000 or so clones, roughly 80% of which are singletons. This receptor was identified in a woman aged 45-59 years in good health and CMV-seropositive. J is TRBJ2-5 and V is TRBV7-9, with 12 bases matching TRBD2. The sequenced sample was PBMCs. The CDR3 coding sequence is TGTGCCAGCAGCGGATACGGACTAGCGGGATTGGGAGAGACCCAGTACTTC. Amino acids: CASSGYGLAGLGETQYF.